This T cell receptor beta chain was profiled in a study of OX40 agonist ivuxolimab in advanced cancers. Looking at the study overall: Ivuxolimab, which targeted the costimulatory receptor OX40 (CD134), was an agonistic, fully human IgG2 monoclonal antibody. Intravenous ivuxolimab was administered to patients every 2 weeks at six dose levels: 0.01, 0.1, 0.3, 1.5, 3 and 10 mg/kg. Of the roughly 50 dose-escalation patients, hepatocellular carcinoma was present in about 20, melanoma in some 15, renal cell carcinoma in 9 and head and neck cancer in 9. In the dose-escalation cohort, 82.7% of patients were male, and the mean age was around 60 years, with a range of about 23 to 85. Patients were allowed to have had prior anti-PD-1, anti-PD-L1 or anti-CTLA-4 therapy, and approximately 40% of the dose-escalation patients had previously received checkpoint inhibitors. Partial responses occurred in three dose-escalation patients, of whom one had hepatocellular carcinoma and two had cutaneous melanoma. The purpose of peripheral TCRbeta sequencing was to test whether ivuxolimab changed TCR sequence diversity and led to clonal T-cell expansion. The paper covers the monotherapy dose-escalation part of the phase I ivuxolimab trial, which included N ≈ 52 patients. The study at large found these results: Low levels of normalized T-cell clonal expansion were also seen in some nonresponding patients. In the 0.1-3.0 mg/kg groups, partial responders were among the patients with the lowest normalized peripheral clonal expansion, particularly in CD8+ T cells. The antigen specificity of the clonally expanded peripheral T cells was not determined. On average, CD8+ T cells showed more expanded clones than CD4+ T cells after ivuxolimab. Clonal expansion of both CD4+ and CD8+ blood T cells was observed from baseline to week 6 at doses 0.1 to 3.0 mg/kg.

The CDR3, from cysteine to phenylalanine, totals 16 residues. Of all the DNA, just the CDR3 is kept, 48 bases in frame from base 1. CDR1 WNHNN and CDR2 SYGVQD are derived from the germline V gene (reference sequence). The V end gives up 0 bases and the J end 2 bases, leaving 3 bases in the junction not matched to a gene. Patients with a history of autoimmune disease or receiving systemic immunosuppression were excluded from the trial. Peripheral blood for TCR sequencing was collected from all dose cohorts at baseline, on cycle 4 day 1, and on cycle 7 day 1. Samples came from an open-label, multicenter, first-in-human phase I dose-escalation trial of ivuxolimab. The trial enrolled adults with locally advanced or metastatic head and neck squamous cell, hepatocellular, melanoma or renal cell carcinoma. Before TCR sequencing, CD4+ T cells and CD8+ T cells from peripheral blood were sorted into separate populations.

Of note for this clone: No antigen is known for it. Base quality data are lacking; no much larger clone is found one base away.

Genomic DNA was extracted from sorted cells for sequencing of the TCRbeta CDR3 region. The immunoSEQ Assay was used for sequencing of TCRbeta CDR3 regions. The source is immuneACCESS, and TCRdb retained only in-frame sequences with V and J called. Part of the clones is not carried over; for the studies checked, unresolved V genes explain less than half of this, and the remainder is unexplained. The sample table records around 77,000 clones; more than 80% of these occur just once. The biggest ten clones account for roughly 1% of the sample. Rearrangement joined TRBV10-1 to TRBJ2-2, with 7 central nucleotides matching TRBD2. The TCR comes from an adult with an advanced solid tumor such as melanoma, head and neck, liver or kidney cancer. This sample comprised CD4+ or CD8+ T cells sorted from blood, obtained in a trial of the OX40 agonist ivuxolimab. The CDR3: CASSESGGPNTGELFF. The DNA sequence reads TGCGCCAGCAGTGAGTCGGGAGGGCCAAACACCGGGGAGCTGTTTTTT.